This TCR beta chain originates from a study of T cells in Graves' hyperthyroidism and ophthalmopathy. RNA transcripts gave rise to amplified TCR beta CDR3 regions. TCR CDR3 regions were first amplified by RT-PCR with HTBI primers. TCRdb re-analysed the multiplex PCR reads in MiXCR, keeping a single row per CDR3 protein. In the table there are about 520,000 distinct CDR3 sequences, about 24% of which are singletons. As for this clonotype: The CDR3 ends on some other residue instead of the conserved phenylalanine or tryptophan, so this is likely a read error.

This CDR3 contains 13 residues. Germline V gene lookup returns CDR1 SGHTA and CDR2 FQGNSA. The V end was cut by 5 bases, the J end by 0 bases, with 8 bases between. The V call is TRBV7-2, the J call TRBJ2-7, with D unresolved. Sequencing input: blood. The source is a young woman with Graves' ophthalmopathy. The CDR3 region is CASSHMASYEQYL. The CDR3 coding sequence is TGTGCCAGCAGCCATATGGCCTCCTACGAGCAGTACCTC.